The 19 T cell receptor beta chains below were found in one sample sequenced in a study of blood T cell repertoires in COVID-19. Here immunoSEQ multiplex PCR was the method, and the copy in TCRdb shows in-frame clones only, minus some. The table records hundreds of thousands of clones, approximately 80% of them present only once. Material: peripheral blood. These receptors came from a man aged 30-40 years with active or convalescent COVID-19.

CDR3 in DNA: TGTGCCAGCAGCCCCGGGGGGGCCAGGGATGAGCAGTTCTTC. It translates to CASSPGGARDEQFF. This chain links TRBV3-1 (or the pseudogene TRBV3-2) with TRBJ2-1; 8 bases align to TRBD2. V lost 4 bases to trimming and J lost 8 bases; unmatched junction nucleotides: 7. The germline CDR1 and CDR2 sequences are LGHDT and YNNKEL (reference sequence). The CDR3 length is 14 residues.

This chain links TRBV7-2 with TRBJ2-3; D is perhaps TRBD2 (5 bases). Germline V gene lookup returns CDR1 SGHTA and CDR2 FQGNSA. The CDR3 runs to 16 residues. V was clipped by 5 bases and J by 6 bases, with 21 bases between them. As DNA, the CDR3 is TGTGCCAGCAGCCCCACCGGTGGGCCGAGGGCCGATACGCAGTATTTT. Translating it yields CASSPTGGPRADTQYF.

V is TRBV7-2 and J is TRBJ2-2; 7 positions match TRBD2. Germline CDR1 reads SGHTA; CDR2 reads FQGNSA. The junction had 7 bases not matched to a gene; V was cut back by 8 bases and J by 1 base. The CDR3 consists of 15 residues. The CDR3 nucleotides read TGTGCCAGCGCGCCCGCTAGCGGGAACACCGGGGAGCTGTTTTTT. Amino acid sequence: CASAPASGNTGELFF.

J is TRBJ1-2 and V is TRBV27; weak D call: TRBD1 (5 bases). The V gene's germline CDR1 is MNHEY and CDR2 SMNVEV (reference sequence). Trimming pared 2 bases from V and 4 bases from J, leaving 8 bases between. CDR3 length equals 13 residues. CDR3: CASSLTGIYGYTF. The CDR3 DNA reads TGTGCCAGCAGTTTAACAGGCATCTATGGCTACACCTTC.

This chain uses TRBV5-1 with TRBJ2-6; D remains unclear. With 0 bases removed from V and 0 bases from J, the gap between germline ends came to 7 bases. The CDR3 extends over 16 amino acids. Germline V gene sequence: CDR1 SGHRS, CDR2 YFSETQ. CDR3 sequence (DNA): TGCGCCAGCAGCTTGGGACACCTCTCTGGGGCCAACGTCCTGACTTTC. Encoded protein: CASSLGHLSGANVLTF.

The gene calls are TRBV28 and TRBJ2-3; 11 bases fit TRBD2. The V gene's germline CDR1 is MDHEN and CDR2 SYDVKM. CDR3 size: 16 residues. Losses at the gene ends were 5 bases for V and 2 bases for J; bases not matched to a gene: 6. In nucleotides, the CDR3 is TGTGCCAGCAGTACTAGCGGGAGTACACCCACAGATACGCAGTATTTT. Encoded protein: CASSTSGSTPTDTQYF. Looking up the rest from reference TRBV28 and TRBJ2-3 gives the full variable domain: DVKVTQSSRYLVKRTGEKVFLECVQDMDHENMFWYRQDPGLGLRLIYFSYDVKMKEKGDIPEGYSVSREKKERFSLILESASTNQTSMYLCASSTSGSTPTDTQYFGPGTRLTVL.

The chain has TRBV6-5 and TRBJ2-1; no clear D. Germline V gene lookup returns CDR1 MNHEY and CDR2 SVGAGI. The V and J ends lost 6 bases and 0 bases respectively, with 12 bases between them. The CDR3 is made up of 15 amino acids. CDR3 amino acids: CASSLSGYSYNEQFF. CDR3 nucleotides: TGTGCCAGCAGCTTATCCGGGTACTCCTACAATGAGCAGTTCTTC.

This sequence joins TRBV27 and TRBJ1-1; 9 bases map to TRBD1. In germline, CDR1 is MNHEY, CDR2 SMNVEV (reference sequence). After removal of 3 bases from V and 4 bases from J, the junction contained 9 bases not matched to a gene. CDR3 length: 16 residues. The CDR3 nucleotides read TGTGCCAGCAGTTTGCACCGATCGGACAGGGGCACTGAAGCTTTCTTT. It is translated as CASSLHRSDRGTEAFF.

The chain couples TRBV6-2 or TRBV6-3 to TRBJ2-7, with 7 positions matching TRBD2. This CDR3 comprises 14 residues. The J segment lost 4 bases and the V segment lost 5 bases, leaving 8 bases of the junction unmatched. Germline values: CDR1 MNHEY, CDR2 SVGEGT. For the CDR3, the DNA is TGTGCCAGCAGTCCCCGACGGGGACTATACGAGCAGTACTTC. It specifies CASSPRRGLYEQYF.

This chain joins TRBV7-3 and TRBJ1-2; D is possibly TRBD1 (5 bases). The CDR3 extends over 13 amino acids. V lost 5 bases to trimming and J lost 4 bases, with 11 bases between them. Germline V gene data show CDR1 as SGHTA and CDR2 as FQGTGA. CDR3 nucleotides: TGTGCCAGCAGCAAAGACAGATCCTATGGCTACACCTTC. It translates to CASSKDRSYGYTF.

This clone has just one count. The CDR3 coding sequence is TGTGCCAGCAGTGCGCCCGTAGCGGGAGGGGGTGAGACCCAGTACTTC. This gives the protein CASSAPVAGGGETQYF. The chain employs TRBV28 and TRBJ2-5, with 11 bases matching TRBD2. Trimming took 5 bases from V and 5 from J; bases not matched to a gene: 10. There are 16 residues in the CDR3. The V gene's germline CDR1 is MDHEN and CDR2 SYDVKM.

This clone has just one count. The V call is TRBV28, the J call TRBJ1-2, with D possibly matching TRBD1 (5 bases). Germline V gives CDR1 MDHEN, CDR2 SYDVKM. The CDR3 is 14 residues long. V was clipped by 2 bases and J by 6 bases, with 13 bases between them. The CDR3 DNA reads as TGTGCCAGCAGTTTAGTAGTCAGGGCGAATGGCTACACCTTC. Its protein is CASSLVVRANGYTF.

This clone was seen a single time. The chain employs TRBV5-4 and TRBJ1-2; 7 positions match TRBD1. V was pared by 3 bases and J by 3 bases, with 2 bases of the junction left unmatched. CDR1 and CDR2 (germline): SGHNT, YYREEE (reference sequence). The CDR3 is 13 residues long. The CDR3 here is CASSWDSHYGYTF. In nucleotides, the CDR3 is TGTGCCAGCAGCTGGGACAGTCACTATGGCTACACCTTC.

Here the CDR3 reads CASSAGAETGELFF. Here the CDR3 DNA reads TGTGCCAGCAGTGCTGGGGCAGAGACCGGGGAGCTGTTTTTT. V gene TRBV6-4 combines with J gene TRBJ2-2; the D gene is possibly TRBD1 (5 bases). CDR3 length equals 14 residues. V lost 4 bases and J 5 bases, leaving 11 bases between the germline ends. CDR1 is MRHNA, CDR2 SNTAGT, per germline.

This clone occurred once. The chain couples TRBV7-9 to TRBJ2-3, with unresolved D. The ends were cut back, 4 bases at V and 1 base at J, with 3 bases in the middle. The CDR3 runs 12 residues. Looked up from germline, CDR1 is SEHNR and CDR2 is FQNEAQ (reference sequence). The CDR3, as DNA: TGTGCCAGCAGCTCCGGCACAGATACGCAGTATTTT. Translated: CASSSGTDTQYF.

This clone was counted a single time. This chain links TRBV6-5 with TRBJ2-1; 13 bases are shared with TRBD2. From germline, CDR1 is MNHEY and CDR2 SVGAGI. The CDR3 is 15 amino acids. After removal of 8 bases from V and 6 bases from J, the junction contained 7 bases not matched to a gene. This chain's CDR3 is CASLWTSGSRNEQFF. CDR3 DNA: TGTGCCAGCCTCTGGACTAGCGGGAGTCGCAATGAGCAGTTCTTC.

This rearrangement joins TRBV6-5 to TRBJ1-6; D call uncertain. Trimming pared 5 bases from V and 7 bases from J, leaving 9 bases between. CDR3 length: 13 amino acids. Per germline, CDR1 MNHEY and CDR2 SVGAGI. The CDR3 region has the DNA TGTGCCAGCAGTCTAATGCCAAATTCACCCCTCCACTTT. It translates to CASSLMPNSPLHF.

The chain links TRBV27 to TRBJ1-2, with 11 bases fitting TRBD1. Losses at the gene ends were 6 bases for V and 4 bases for J; bases not matched to a gene: 4. CDR1 MNHEY and CDR2 SMNVEV come from the germline V gene (reference sequence). There are 14 residues in the CDR3. The DNA of the CDR3 is TGTGCCAGCAGACGGACAGGGGGCATCTATGGCTACACCTTC. This encodes CASRRTGGIYGYTF.

This clone was picked up one time. The chain couples TRBV4-3 to TRBJ1-1, with D possibly TRBD1 on 5 matching bases. V lost 1 base and J 1 base, leaving 10 bases between the germline ends. Germline CDR1 is LGHNA and CDR2 is YSLEER. CDR3 size: 15 residues. This CDR3 is CASSQAGEWNTEAFF. DNA for the CDR3: TGCGCCAGCAGCCAAGCGGGGGAATGGAACACTGAAGCTTTCTTT.